Below are 24 T cell receptor beta chains sequenced from a single sample in a study of Ad26.COV2.S vaccination and SARS-CoV-2 variants. TCRdb keeps only in-frame clones here, not all; method: immunoSEQ multiplex PCR. The sample lists hundreds of thousands of clones, around 92% occurring once. The treatment: some 20 received Ad26.COV2.S at low or high dose, single or two shots; about five received placebo; per-sample allocation not given. Sampling took place 63 days after the first vaccine or placebo injection. Sequenced material: peripheral blood, taken in a trial of Ad26.COV2.S vaccine versus placebo. The receptors shown here come from a person between 18 and 65 years old who received the Ad26.COV2.S COVID-19 vaccine or a placebo.

The CDR3 bases are TGTGCCAGCAGTTTTCAGGGGGCCCCCTACGAGCAGTACTTC. It yields the protein CASSFQGAPYEQYF. The chain couples TRBV6-5 to TRBJ2-7; 8 bases map to TRBD1. V shed 4 bases and J 2 bases; nucleotides not matched to a gene: 4. Per the germline V gene, CDR1 is MNHEY and CDR2 is SVGAGI. CDR3 length equals 14 residues.

The chain combines TRBV20-1 with TRBJ1-1, with D possibly TRBD1 on 5 matching bases. Looked up from germline, CDR1 is DFQATT and CDR2 is SNEGSKA (reference sequence). V dropped 3 bases and J dropped 4 bases, with 9 bases sitting between them. The CDR3 loop spans 12 amino acids. This CDR3 reads CSASSTGTEAFF. The CDR3 DNA reads TGCAGTGCTAGTTCCACAGGCACTGAAGCTTTCTTT.

The rearrangement links TRBV6-5 to TRBJ2-3; D remains unclear. This CDR3 comprises 16 residues. Trimming removed 0 bases from V and 3 bases from J, with 13 bases in between. Per germline, CDR1 MNHEY and CDR2 SVGAGI. The CDR3 protein is CASSYSPGVGTDTQYF. As DNA, the CDR3 is TGTGCCAGCAGTTACTCGCCTGGGGTCGGGACAGATACGCAGTATTTT.

The chain has TRBV30 and TRBJ2-7, with D possibly called TRBD1 or TRBD2 (6 bases each). Germline V gives CDR1 GTSNPN, CDR2 SVGIG (reference sequence). V was pared by 4 bases and J by 4 bases, with 17 bases between. The CDR3 is 14 amino acids. CDR3 sequence: CAWNPGGGKYEQYF. The CDR3 nucleotides are TGTGCCTGGAACCCAGGAGGGGGGAAATACGAGCAGTACTTC.

The chain uses TRBV20-1 and TRBJ2-7; D is undetermined. This CDR3 contains 13 residues. Germline V lookup: CDR1 DFQATT, CDR2 SNEGSKA (reference sequence). Trimming pared 3 bases from V and 0 bases from J, leaving 9 bases between. The CDR3: CSASSRSSYEQYF. The DNA for the CDR3 is TGCAGTGCTAGTTCCCGGAGCTCCTACGAGCAGTACTTC.

This clone has ten or more counts. The J gene is TRBJ2-1, the V gene TRBV24-1; no reliable D call. The CDR3 covers 15 residues. The V and J ends lost 0 bases and 7 bases respectively, with 12 bases between them. CDR1 and CDR2 (germline): KGHDR, SFDVKD. CDR3 DNA: TGTGCCACCAGTGATTTGCAACAAGAAGTAAATGAGCAGTTCTTC. This encodes CATSDLQQEVNEQFF.

The gene calls are TRBV6-1 and TRBJ2-7; the D gene is possibly TRBD1 (5 bases). Per germline, CDR1 MNHNS and CDR2 SASEGT. V lost 1 base to trimming and J lost 0 bases, with 10 bases between them. The CDR3 spans 15 residues. The CDR3 region is CASSEVGLSSYEQYF. CDR3 nucleotides: TGTGCCAGCAGTGAAGTGGGGCTTAGCTCCTACGAGCAGTACTTC.

The J gene is TRBJ2-1, the V gene TRBV7-2; 14 positions match TRBD2. Germline V gives CDR1 SGHTA, CDR2 FQGNSA. The J segment lost 9 bases and the V segment lost 3 bases, leaving 7 bases of the junction unmatched. This CDR3 has 16 residues. The CDR3 sequence is CASSLAWTSGGSEQFF. The CDR3 nucleotides read TGTGCCAGCAGCTTGGCTTGGACTAGCGGGGGGAGTGAGCAGTTCTTC.

The rearrangement joins TRBV10-3 to TRBJ2-7; D remains ambiguous. Looked up from germline, CDR1 is ENHRY and CDR2 is SYGVKD. This CDR3 has 16 amino acids. Trimming took off 3 bases at V and 2 bases at J, with 17 bases between the two ends. The CDR3 sequence is CAISEKFRKGTYEQYF. The CDR3, as DNA: TGTGCCATCAGTGAAAAGTTTCGGAAGGGAACCTACGAGCAGTACTTC.

The chain joins TRBV12-3 or TRBV12-4 to TRBJ1-2; D is possibly TRBD1 (5 bases). V was pared by 8 bases and J by 8 bases, with 9 bases between. CDR3 length equals 10 residues. Here the CDR3 reads CASGRGGYTF. The DNA for the CDR3 is TGTGCCAGCGGCCGGGGGGGCTACACCTTC.

This chain links TRBV7-9 with TRBJ2-1, with 7 bases fitting TRBD2. The CDR3 spans 16 residues. Germline CDR1 is SEHNR and CDR2 is FQNEAQ (reference sequence). The ends lost 7 bases at V and 0 bases at J; junction bases unmatched: 9. The CDR3 is CASNPSSGDSYNEQFF. CDR3 bases: TGTGCCAGCAACCCCTCTAGCGGCGACTCCTACAATGAGCAGTTCTTC.

V usage is TRBV11-3 and J usage is TRBJ2-1; D gene ambiguous. The CDR3 spans 15 residues. The V gene's germline CDR1 is SGHNT and CDR2 YENEEA. The germline V and J ends were trimmed by 1 base and 6 bases, with 13 bases remaining between them. This CDR3 is CASSLVSGPGNEQFF. CDR3 bases: TGTGCCAGCAGCTTAGTTTCTGGACCGGGCAATGAGCAGTTCTTC.

This clone has only one observation. The chain carries TRBV2 and TRBJ2-7; 7 bases fit TRBD1. Germline lookup yields CDR1 SNHLY and CDR2 FYNNEI. The trim removed 8 bases at V and 0 bases at J, leaving 7 bases unmatched. This CDR3 has 14 residues. The CDR3, as DNA: TGTGCCAGCTTGTGGGCAGGGGGCTCCTACGAGCAGTACTTC. Protein: CASLWAGGSYEQYF.

The J gene is TRBJ2-5, the V gene TRBV5-1; 9 bases are shared with TRBD2. The length of the CDR3 is 15 residues. J was trimmed by 2 bases and V by 0 bases; bases with no gene match: 2. The V gene's germline CDR1 is SGHRS and CDR2 YFSETQ. The CDR3 spells CASSLALAGQETQYF. The CDR3 DNA follows: TGCGCCAGCAGCTTGGCCCTAGCGGGACAAGAGACCCAGTACTTC. The full variable domain, with the rest looked up from reference TRBV5-1 and TRBJ2-5, is KAGVTQTPRYLIKTRGQQVTLSCSPISGHRSVSWYQQTPGQGLQFLFEYFSETQRNKGNFPGRFSGRQFSNSRSEMNVSTLELGDSALYLCASSLALAGQETQYFGPGTRLLVL.

The chain links TRBV4-3 to TRBJ1-2; D is undetermined. Germline lookup yields CDR1 LGHNA and CDR2 YSLEER. This CDR3 has 13 amino acids. V was trimmed by 3 bases and J by 5 bases, leaving 10 bases between them. The CDR3 DNA reads TGCGCCAGCAGCCAGTCACTGGGATATGGCTACACCTTC. Protein product: CASSQSLGYGYTF.

The V call is TRBV6-6, the J call TRBJ2-7, with TRBD1 as a possible D gene (6 bases). The CDR3 totals 11 residues. Germline V gene data show CDR1 as MNHNY and CDR2 as SVGAGI (reference sequence). The CDR3 region is CATGTLYEQYF. The CDR3 nucleotides read TGTGCGACCGGGACACTCTACGAGCAGTACTTC.

The chain is built from TRBV5-4 and TRBJ1-1, with D possibly TRBD1 on 5 matching bases. Looked up from germline, CDR1 is SGHNT and CDR2 is YYREEE (reference sequence). The CDR3 totals 13 residues. V shed 0 bases and J shed 7 bases, with 10 bases lying between them. CDR3 bases: TGTGCCAGCAGCTTGGTAGGGGCCAATGAAGCTTTCTTT. It encodes CASSLVGANEAFF.

The genes are TRBV12-3 or TRBV12-4 and TRBJ1-3; D not certain. The V end lost 7 bases, the J end lost 1 base, and 5 bases lay between the germline ends. The length of the CDR3 is 12 residues. CDR3 in amino acids: CASTSSGNTIYF. The CDR3 nucleotides read TGTGCCAGCACGAGTTCTGGAAACACCATATATTTT.

This rearrangement joins TRBV7-8 to TRBJ1-1, with D unresolved. In germline, CDR1 is SGHVS, CDR2 FQNEAQ. The CDR3 contains 13 residues. V was pared by 5 bases and J by 0 bases, with 7 bases between. The CDR3 sequence: CASSDTVNTEAFF. As DNA, the CDR3 is TGTGCCAGCAGCGATACGGTGAACACTGAAGCTTTCTTT.

The CDR3, as DNA: TGTGCCAGCAGCTTTAATACGTCTCCGGATACGCAGTATTTT. It translates to CASSFNTSPDTQYF. V and J are TRBV7-2 and TRBJ2-3; D is unclear. The ends were cut back, 3 bases at V and 6 bases at J, with 13 bases in the middle. Germline CDR1 is SGHTA and CDR2 is FQGNSA. CDR3 length equals 14 residues.

CDR3 nucleotide sequence: TGTGCCAGCAGCTCCGCTACAGCGCATGAGCAGTTCTTC. Amino acid sequence: CASSSATAHEQFF. The J gene is TRBJ2-1, the V gene TRBV11-1; D is unclear. The germline gives CDR1 SGHAT, CDR2 FQDESV (reference sequence). CDR3 length equals 13 residues. V lost 4 bases to trimming and J lost 8 bases, with 12 bases between them.

The rearrangement uses TRBV6-5 and TRBJ2-1; 9 bases agree with TRBD2. CDR1 MNHEY and CDR2 SVGAGI come from the germline V gene. V gave up 8 bases and J gave up 7 bases; unmatched junction bases: 9. The CDR3 runs to 14 residues. The CDR3 sequence is CASASLAGRNEQFF. CDR3 DNA: TGTGCCAGCGCGAGTCTAGCGGGAAGAAATGAGCAGTTCTTC.

V gene TRBV3-1 (or the pseudogene TRBV3-2) combines with J gene TRBJ1-1; D is uncertain. This CDR3 has 13 residues. V was cut by 2 bases and J by 2 bases, with 6 bases left in between. CDR1 is LGHDT, CDR2 YNNKEL, per germline (reference sequence). CDR3 sequence reads: CASSQRLNTEAFF. For the CDR3, the DNA is TGTGCCAGCAGCCAACGACTTAACACTGAAGCTTTCTTT.

V and J are TRBV30 and TRBJ1-1; D unclear. The CDR3 is 13 residues long. Germline CDR1 is GTSNPN and CDR2 is SVGIG (reference sequence). Trimming removed 0 bases at V and 4 bases at J, with 9 bases between. The CDR3 is CAWSVSVSTEAFF. In nucleotides, the CDR3 is TGTGCCTGGAGTGTTTCAGTTTCCACTGAAGCTTTCTTT.